One and the same sample provided the 19 T cell receptor beta chains below, sequenced in a study of T-cell reconstitution after alpha-beta-depleted transplantation in children. The authors prepared the TCRbeta library with unique molecular identifiers. TCRdb redid the calling of the PCR reads with MiXCR, one entry per CDR3 protein. This sample has approximately 290,000 distinct CDR3 sequences; under 14% occur once, and the top ten carry 23%. Sequences were derived from peripheral blood, sampled 180 days after TCRalphabeta/CD19-depleted stem cell transplant. The receptors were sampled from a male patient aged 2 to 10 who had a stem cell transplant for chronic granulomatous disease, so the T cells may come from the graft donor.

This clonotype was picked up one time. A much bigger clone sits one base away, suggesting this may be a read error. V is TRBV28 and J is TRBJ2-2, with D unresolved. The CDR3 is 11 amino acids. V shed 5 bases and J shed 10 bases, with 8 bases lying between them. Looked up from germline, CDR1 is MDHEN and CDR2 is SYDVKM. CDR3 protein: CASSGRKELFF. CDR3 bases: TGTGCCAGCAGTGGCAGGAAGGAGCTGTTTTTT.

The sample holds many counts of this clonotype. Here the CDR3 DNA reads TGTGCCGGGAAACTACCGGGACAGTCCTACGAGCAGTACTTC. As protein: CAGKLPGQSYEQYF. This chain links TRBV2 with TRBJ2-7; 7 nucleotides agree with TRBD1. CDR1 is SNHLY and CDR2 is FYNNEI in the germline V gene. The CDR3 is made up of 14 amino acids. V shed 11 bases and J 1 base; nucleotides not matched to a gene: 11. Variable domain in full (rest from reference TRBV2 and TRBJ2-7): EPEVTQTPSHQVTQMGQEVILRCVPISNHLYFYWYRQILGQKVEFLVSFYNNEISEKSEIFDDQFSVERPDGSNFTLKIRSTKLEDSAMYFCAGKLPGQSYEQYFGPGTRLTVT.

Ten or more counts support this clonotype. The chain uses TRBV27 and TRBJ2-5, with D possibly called TRBD1 or TRBD2 (5 bases each). The CDR3 totals 16 residues. Deletions cut 5 bases from V and 0 bases from J, with 16 bases between. Germline CDR1 MNHEY, CDR2 SMNVEV (reference sequence). CDR3 DNA: TGTGCCAGCAGTCCCTTGAGGGGACCAAACCAAGAGACCCAGTACTTC. Translation: CASSPLRGPNQETQYF.

This clonotype was observed at least ten times. The V and J genes are TRBV9 and TRBJ2-3; 9 positions agree with TRBD2. This CDR3 comprises 15 residues. V was clipped by 6 bases and J by 1 base; unmatched bases: 6. Germline CDR1 reads SGDLS; CDR2 reads YYNGEE. CDR3 DNA: TGTGCCAGCACCTTTAGCGGGAGAGGCACAGATACGCAGTATTTT. Translation: CASTFSGRGTDTQYF.

This clonotype was recorded a few times. The chain couples TRBV10-3 to TRBJ2-2, with 7 bases fitting TRBD2. The CDR3 is 16 residues long. The J segment lost 1 base and the V segment lost 0 bases, leaving 2 bases of the junction unmatched. Germline loops: CDR1 ENHRY, CDR2 SYGVKD. The CDR3 DNA sequence: TGTGCCATCAGTGAGTCTGGCGGGGGGAACACCGGGGAGCTGTTTTTT. Translated: CAISESGGGNTGELFF.

This clonotype came up many times. This sequence joins TRBV6-2 or TRBV6-3 and TRBJ2-7, with 7 bases aligning to TRBD1. CDR1 is MNHEY and CDR2 is SVGEGT in the germline V gene. The CDR3 is made up of 17 amino acids. V shed 5 bases, J shed 4 bases, and the junction held 17 bases outside the gene matches. The CDR3 DNA reads as TGTGCCAGCAGTCCCCACCGACAGGGAAAACAGAAGTACGAGCAGTACTTC. Its translation: CASSPHRQGKQKYEQYF.

There are many counts of this clonotype. The chain is built from TRBV20-1 and TRBJ2-7; D may correspond to TRBD1 or TRBD2 (5 bases each). Trimming pared 5 bases from V and 2 bases from J, leaving 13 bases between. CDR1 DFQATT and CDR2 SNEGSKA come from the germline V gene (reference sequence). This CDR3 contains 13 residues. The CDR3 DNA is TGCAGTGCTGACCGGGACGGAGCCTACGAGCAGTACTTC. Its translation: CSADRDGAYEQYF.

This clonotype came up many times. The rearrangement joins TRBV12-3 or TRBV12-4 to TRBJ2-1, with TRBD2 identical over 11 bases. V dropped 3 bases and J dropped 9; count of bases not matched to a gene: 10. The CDR3 runs to 16 residues. The CDR3, as DNA: TGTGCCAGCAGTTTGGTGTTAGCGGGAGGGCGGGGTGAGCAGTTCTTC. It encodes CASSLVLAGGRGEQFF.

This clonotype was recorded many times. CDR3 DNA sequence: TGCGCCAGCAGAGGAGCGAACACCGGGGAGCTGTTTTTT. As protein: CASRGANTGELFF. The V call is TRBV5-1, the J call TRBJ2-2, with D hard to call. CDR3 length: 13 residues. Germline V gives CDR1 SGHRS, CDR2 YFSETQ. V gave up 5 bases and J gave up 0 bases, with 5 bases separating them. The full variable domain, with the rest looked up from reference TRBV5-1 and TRBJ2-2, is KAGVTQTPRYLIKTRGQQVTLSCSPISGHRSVSWYQQTPGQGLQFLFEYFSETQRNKGNFPGRFSGRQFSNSRSEMNVSTLELGDSALYLCASRGANTGELFFGEGSRLTVL.

This clonotype has a handful of counts. The J gene is TRBJ2-7, the V gene TRBV6-2 or TRBV6-3; 8 nucleotides line up with TRBD2. The CDR3 contains 17 residues. The ends lost 0 bases at V and 3 bases at J; junction bases unmatched: 10. Germline lookup yields CDR1 MNHEY and CDR2 SVGEGT. CDR3: CASSYSLLGLGRYEQYF. The CDR3 DNA reads as TGTGCCAGCAGTTACTCTCTCCTGGGACTAGGTCGCTACGAGCAGTACTTC.

V gene TRBV4-3 combines with J gene TRBJ2-5; D ambiguous. The CDR3 contains 14 residues. Trimming stripped 0 bases from V and 5 bases from J, with 10 bases between. CDR1 and CDR2 from the germline V gene are LGHNA and YSLEER. The CDR3 DNA follows: TGCGCCAGCAGCCAAGATGGGAAGGCGGAGACCCAGTACTTC. Protein sequence: CASSQDGKAETQYF.

This clonotype came up many times. The CDR3 protein is CSAEKMDRFNSPLHF. For the CDR3, the DNA is TGCAGTGCGGAGAAGATGGACAGGTTTAATTCACCCCTCCACTTT. V gene TRBV20-1 combines with J gene TRBJ1-6; 7 bases map to TRBD1. Germline V gene sequence: CDR1 DFQATT, CDR2 SNEGSKA (reference sequence). The CDR3 totals 15 residues. Losses at the gene ends were 6 bases for V and 6 bases for J; bases not matched to a gene: 11.

There are many counts of this clonotype. CDR3 loop: CASRSTSGTGHSSYNSPLHF. The DNA for the CDR3 is TGTGCCAGCAGATCAACCTCCGGGACAGGGCATAGCTCCTATAATTCACCCCTCCACTTT. This sequence joins TRBV12-3 or TRBV12-4 and TRBJ1-6, with TRBD1 identical over 9 bases. The CDR3 length is 20 residues. With 6 bases clipped from V and 0 bases from J, the junction kept 15 bases outside the gene matches.

This clonotype was counted at least ten times. V and J are TRBV28 and TRBJ2-1; TRBD2 matches at 9 bases. V gave up 6 bases and J gave up 7 bases; unmatched junction bases: 10. CDR1 and CDR2 (germline): MDHEN, SYDVKM. The CDR3 contains 15 residues. The DNA of the CDR3 is TGTGCCAGCAGGGGGGGTAGCGGGAGTTATAATGAGCAGTTCTTC. Protein: CASRGGSGSYNEQFF. The complete variable domain, with remaining parts taken from reference TRBV28 and TRBJ2-1, reads DVKVTQSSRYLVKRTGEKVFLECVQDMDHENMFWYRQDPGLGLRLIYFSYDVKMKEKGDIPEGYSVSREKKERFSLILESASTNQTSMYLCASRGGSGSYNEQFFGPGTRLTVL.

In the case of this clonotype: One junction end disagrees with the germline gene, perhaps due to a read error. The chain is built from TRBV28 and TRBJ2-7, with D perhaps TRBD1 or TRBD2 (5 bases each). The CDR3 length is 14 residues. CDR1 and CDR2 (germline): MDHEN, SYDVKM. This CDR3 is CASRAGRGVYERYF. CDR3 sequence (DNA): TGTGCCAGCAGGGCAGGGCGAGGGGTCTACGAGCGGTACTTC. The full variable domain, its missing parts supplied by reference TRBV28 and TRBJ2-7, is DVKVTQSSRYLVKRTGEKVFLECVQDMDHENMFWYRQDPGLGLRLIYFSYDVKMKEKGDIPEGYSVSREKKERFSLILESASTNQTSMYLCASRAGRGVYERYFGPGTRLTVT.

This clonotype was seen ten or more times. V is TRBV28 and J is TRBJ1-2, with D perhaps matching TRBD1 (6 bases). This CDR3 has 13 amino acids. Per the germline V gene, CDR1 is MDHEN and CDR2 is SYDVKM. Trimming shortened V by 3 bases and J by 8 bases, and 13 bases separated the two germline ends. The DNA of the CDR3 is TGTGCCAGCAGTTTGATGGGGGCGGGGGGCTACACCTTC. It is translated as CASSLMGAGGYTF.

This clonotype was found many times. This chain uses TRBV12-3 or TRBV12-4 with TRBJ2-5; maybe TRBD1 (6 bases). Trimming took off 6 bases at V and 2 bases at J, with 19 bases between the two ends. The CDR3 loop spans 16 amino acids. The CDR3 loop reads CASRPSRTVKQETQYF. The DNA for the CDR3 is TGTGCCAGCAGGCCATCCCGGACAGTTAAACAAGAGACCCAGTACTTC.

Ten or more counts support this clonotype. The chain uses TRBV5-1 and TRBJ2-5, with D possibly being TRBD1 (5 bases). V dropped 4 bases and J dropped 1 base, with 17 bases sitting between them. This CDR3 has 16 residues. Germline V gene sequence: CDR1 SGHRS, CDR2 YFSETQ. CDR3 loop: CASSEQGGPPQETQYF. CDR3 nucleotides: TGCGCCAGCAGCGAGCAGGGTGGGCCACCCCAAGAGACCCAGTACTTC. Drawing the rest from reference TRBV5-1 and TRBJ2-5, the complete variable domain is KAGVTQTPRYLIKTRGQQVTLSCSPISGHRSVSWYQQTPGQGLQFLFEYFSETQRNKGNFPGRFSGRQFSNSRSEMNVSTLELGDSALYLCASSEQGGPPQETQYFGPGTRLLVL.

As to this clonotype: Germline and junction disagree at one end, which may indicate a read error. The chain couples TRBV6-5 to TRBJ1-6, with D possibly being TRBD1 (6 bases). The CDR3 sequence is 15 residues long. Germline V lookup: CDR1 MNHEY, CDR2 SVGAGI. The CDR3 DNA is TGTGTCAGCAGTTACGGACAGTTGACGAATTCGCCCCTCCACTTT. Amino acid sequence: CVSSYGQLTNSPLHF.